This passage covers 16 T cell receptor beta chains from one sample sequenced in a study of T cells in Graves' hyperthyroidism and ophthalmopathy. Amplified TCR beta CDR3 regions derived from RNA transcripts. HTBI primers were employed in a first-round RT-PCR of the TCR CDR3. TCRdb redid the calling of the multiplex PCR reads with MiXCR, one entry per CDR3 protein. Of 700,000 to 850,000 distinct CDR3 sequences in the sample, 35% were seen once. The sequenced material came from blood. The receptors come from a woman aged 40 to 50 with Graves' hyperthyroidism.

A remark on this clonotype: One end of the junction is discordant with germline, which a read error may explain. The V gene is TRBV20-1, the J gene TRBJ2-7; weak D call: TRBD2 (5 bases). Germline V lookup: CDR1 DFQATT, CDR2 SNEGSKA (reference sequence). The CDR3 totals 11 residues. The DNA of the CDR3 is TGCAGTGCCGGGGAGACCTACGGGCAGTACTTC. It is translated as CSAGETYGQYF.

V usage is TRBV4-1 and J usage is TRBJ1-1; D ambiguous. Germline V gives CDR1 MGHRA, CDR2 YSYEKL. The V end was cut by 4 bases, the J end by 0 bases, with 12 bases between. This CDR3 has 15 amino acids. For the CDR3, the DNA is TGCGCCAGCAGCCCGACGAGACTGATGAACACTGAAGCTTTCTTT. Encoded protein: CASSPTRLMNTEAFF.

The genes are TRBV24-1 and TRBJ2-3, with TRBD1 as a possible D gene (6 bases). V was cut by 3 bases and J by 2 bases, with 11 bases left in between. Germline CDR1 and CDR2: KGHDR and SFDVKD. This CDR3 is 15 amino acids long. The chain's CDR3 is CATSDVGQTTDTQYF. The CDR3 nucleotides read TGTGCCACCAGTGATGTTGGACAGACCACAGATACGCAGTATTTT.

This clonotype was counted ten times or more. CDR3 sequence (DNA): TGCAGCGTGAGGGGGGACACCGGGGAGCTGTTTTTT. It encodes CSVRGDTGELFF. The V and J genes are TRBV29-1 and TRBJ2-2; D assignment may be TRBD1 or TRBD2 (6 bases each). V dropped 6 bases and J dropped 3 bases, with 8 bases sitting between them. Germline values: CDR1 SQVTM, CDR2 ANQGSEA. The CDR3 runs to 12 residues.

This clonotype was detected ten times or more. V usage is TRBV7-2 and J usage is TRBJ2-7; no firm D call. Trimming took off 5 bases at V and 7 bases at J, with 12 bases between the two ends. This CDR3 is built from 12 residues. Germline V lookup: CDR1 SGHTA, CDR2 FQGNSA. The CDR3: CASSRDLIEQYF. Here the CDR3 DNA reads TGTGCCAGCAGCCGCGACCTAATTGAGCAGTACTTC.

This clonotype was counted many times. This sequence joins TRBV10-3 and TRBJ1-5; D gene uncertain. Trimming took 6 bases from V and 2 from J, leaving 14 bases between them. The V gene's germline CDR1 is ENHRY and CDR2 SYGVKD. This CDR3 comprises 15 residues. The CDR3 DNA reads TGTGCCATCAGGAGCGGGGATCAAGGCAATCAGCCCCAGCATTTT. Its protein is CAIRSGDQGNQPQHF.

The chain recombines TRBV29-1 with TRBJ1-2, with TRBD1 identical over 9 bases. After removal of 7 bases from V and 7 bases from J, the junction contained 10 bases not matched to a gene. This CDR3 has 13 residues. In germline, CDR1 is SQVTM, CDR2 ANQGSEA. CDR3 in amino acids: CSGAGTGIGGYTF. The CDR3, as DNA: TGCAGCGGTGCCGGGACAGGGATTGGTGGCTACACCTTC.

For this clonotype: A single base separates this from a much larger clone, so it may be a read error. The DNA of the CDR3 is TGTGCCAGCAACCCCGGACAGTCCTTCGGGGACTATGGCTACACCTTC. Amino acid sequence: CASNPGQSFGDYGYTF. The genes are TRBV7-2 and TRBJ1-2, with a tentative D call TRBD1 (6 bases). V was cut by 7 bases and J by 3 bases, with 21 bases left in between. Germline CDR1 SGHTA, CDR2 FQGNSA. The CDR3 has 16 residues. Complete variable domain (other parts from reference TRBV7-2 and TRBJ1-2): GAGVSQSPSNKVTEKGKDVELRCDPISGHTALYWYRQSLGQGLEFLIYFQGNSAPDKSGLPSDRFSAERTGGSVSTLTIQRTQQEDSAVYLCASNPGQSFGDYGYTFGSGTRLTVV.

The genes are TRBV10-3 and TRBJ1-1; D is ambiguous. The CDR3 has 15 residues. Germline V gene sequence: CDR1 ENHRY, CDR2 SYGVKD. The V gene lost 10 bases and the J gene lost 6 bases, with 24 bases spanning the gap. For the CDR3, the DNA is TGTGCCAGCTTGAGGACGGGCTCCTCCTACTCTGAAGCTTTCTTT. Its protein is CASLRTGSSYSEAFF.

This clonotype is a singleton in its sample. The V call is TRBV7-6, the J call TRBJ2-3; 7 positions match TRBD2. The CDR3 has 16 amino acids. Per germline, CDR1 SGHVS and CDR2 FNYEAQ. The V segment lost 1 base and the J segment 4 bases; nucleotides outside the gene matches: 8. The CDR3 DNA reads TGTGCCAGCAGCTTAGGGAGCGGGAAGGCCGCAGATACGCAGTATTTT. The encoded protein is CASSLGSGKAADTQYF.

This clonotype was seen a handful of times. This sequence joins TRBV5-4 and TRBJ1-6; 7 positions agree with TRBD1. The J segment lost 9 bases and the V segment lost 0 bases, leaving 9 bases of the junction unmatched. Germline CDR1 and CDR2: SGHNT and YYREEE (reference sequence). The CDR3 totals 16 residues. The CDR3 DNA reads TGTGCCAGCAGCTTGGCTCAGGGGGGTCTCGGTTCACCCCTCCACTTT. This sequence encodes CASSLAQGGLGSPLHF.

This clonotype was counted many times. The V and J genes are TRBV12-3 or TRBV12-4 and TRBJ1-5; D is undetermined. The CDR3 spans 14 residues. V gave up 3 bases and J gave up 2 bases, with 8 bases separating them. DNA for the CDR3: TGTGCCAGCAGTTTCGACATTCGCAATCAGCCCCAGCATTTT. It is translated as CASSFDIRNQPQHF.

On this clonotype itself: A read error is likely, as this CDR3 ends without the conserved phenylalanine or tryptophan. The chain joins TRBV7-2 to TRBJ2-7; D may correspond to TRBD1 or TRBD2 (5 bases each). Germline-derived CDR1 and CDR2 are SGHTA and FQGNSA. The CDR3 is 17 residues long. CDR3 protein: CASSQAPGPRGHYEQYL. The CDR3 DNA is TGCGCCAGCAGCCAAGCCCCGGGGCCGAGAGGCCATTACGAGCAGTACCTC.

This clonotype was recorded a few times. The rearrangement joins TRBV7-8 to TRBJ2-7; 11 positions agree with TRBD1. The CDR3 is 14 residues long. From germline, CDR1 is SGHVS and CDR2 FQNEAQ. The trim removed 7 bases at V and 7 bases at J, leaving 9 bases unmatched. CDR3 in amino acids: CASTHRDRGKEQYF. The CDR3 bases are TGTGCCAGCACCCACCGGGACAGGGGGAAAGAGCAGTACTTC.

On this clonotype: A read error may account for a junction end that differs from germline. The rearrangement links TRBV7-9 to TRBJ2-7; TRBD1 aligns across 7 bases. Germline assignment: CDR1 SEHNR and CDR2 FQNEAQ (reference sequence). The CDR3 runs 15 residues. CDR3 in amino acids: CASSQAGTDTYEQYF. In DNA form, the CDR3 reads TGCGCCAGCAGCCAAGCCGGGACAGATACCTACGAGCAGTACTTC.

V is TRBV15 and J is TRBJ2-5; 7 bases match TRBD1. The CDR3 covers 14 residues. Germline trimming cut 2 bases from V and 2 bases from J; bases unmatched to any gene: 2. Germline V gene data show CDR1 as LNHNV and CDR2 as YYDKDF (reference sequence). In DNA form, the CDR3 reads TGTGCCACCAGCAGAACCAGGGGGCAAGAGACCCAGTACTTC. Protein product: CATSRTRGQETQYF. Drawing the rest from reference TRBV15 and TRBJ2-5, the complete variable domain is DAMVIQNPRYQVTQFGKPVTLSCSQTLNHNVMYWYQQKSSQAPKLLFHYYDKDFNNEADTPDNFQSRRPNTSFCFLDIRSPGLGDTAMYLCATSRTRGQETQYFGPGTRLLVL.